This TCR beta chain was found in a study of T cell repertoires in cytomegalovirus infection. Whole-study results and caveats: The cumulative frequency of public TCR beta families identified carriers of CMV plus the relevant HLA. The ex vivo response was dominated by HLA-C-restricted CMV-specific TCR beta clonotypes.

Comment on this clonotype: As yet, its antigen is unknown.

One entry per CDR3 protein results from TCRdb running MiXCR on the reads. The repertoire has fewer than 950,000 distinct CDR3 sequences, about 30% of them found once; the top ten carry 12%. Germline lookup yields CDR1 SEHNR and CDR2 FQNEAQ (reference sequence). The CDR3 sequence is 14 residues long. With 4 bases removed from V and 4 bases from J, the gap between germline ends came to 13 bases. The chain couples TRBV7-9 to TRBJ1-2; a weak D match, TRBD1 (5 bases). This sample comprised cultured CD8+ T cells from PBMCs, obtained from culture after CMV antigen stimulation. The receptor was derived from a human donor in good health (CMV status not recorded). Some clones in this sample may be carry-over from other donors' samples. CDR3 loop: CASSSPGGGYGYTF. CDR3 sequence (DNA): TGTGCCAGCAGCTCGCCCGGGGGGGGCTATGGCTACACCTTC.